The sample holds a few counts of the clone carrying this TCR beta chain. The data belong to a study of response to subunit inactivated influenza vaccine. TCRdb processed the RT-PCR reads anew with MiXCR; each CDR3 protein has one entry. The sample shows approximately 170,000 distinct CDR3 sequences, over 9.5% of them seen only once. This CDR3 is 17 amino acids long. V was pared by 10 bases and J by 0 bases, with 22 bases between. The same data also contributed to another study, on T cells expressing NK-cell markers. That publication notes: Making the TCR beta cDNA relied on 5'RACE template switching with UMIs.

This sequence originates from a man between 50 and 59 years old who received an inactivated influenza vaccine. This chain joins TRBV12-3 or TRBV12-4 and TRBJ1-3; no definite D call. This material consisted of CD8+ T cells sorted from PBMCs, taken 12 days after vaccination. In nucleotides, the CDR3 is TGTGCCACCGATCGGAACCCGCAGCGGAGCTCTGGAAACACCATATATTTT. Encoded protein: CATDRNPQRSSGNTIYF.